This T cell receptor (beta chain) was recovered during a study of T cell changes during pregnancy in multiple sclerosis. The assay was immunoSEQ multiplex PCR, and TCRdb's table has in-frame clones only and misses some. Here the sample spans about 71,000 clones, 91% being singletons. The CDR3 is made up of 14 amino acids. The V gene lost 3 bases and the J gene lost 7 bases, with 15 bases spanning the gap. The germline V gene has CDR1 MNHNS and CDR2 SASEGT. This sequence joins TRBV6-1 and TRBJ1-1; D gene unclear. Sequenced here: CD8+ T cells from peripheral blood mononuclear cells, sampled before pregnancy. The origin of this receptor is a female donor with multiple sclerosis, enrolled in a pregnancy study. In nucleotides, the CDR3 is TGTGCCAGCAGTGATCTCGGCGGAGTAGGTGAAGCTTTCTTT. Residues: CASSDLGGVGEAFF.